These 20 T cell receptor beta chains were sequenced from one sample in a study of yellow fever vaccine responses in identical twins. TCRdb re-called the RT-PCR reads through MiXCR, storing one row per CDR3 protein. The sample includes around 33,000 distinct CDR3 sequences, almost 60% of them seen just once. Sequencing used T cells from blood (PBMCs), unsorted or a sorted subset (not recorded which), obtained before or after yellow fever vaccination (not recorded which). The receptor source for this set is a woman aged 18 to 35 who received the yellow fever vaccine.

The table lists this clonotype with a count of one. V usage is TRBV6-1 and J usage is TRBJ1-1; D unresolved. Trimming shortened V by 3 bases and J by 1 base, and 6 bases separated the two germline ends. Germline CDR1 is MNHNS and CDR2 is SASEGT. The CDR3 loop spans 13 amino acids. The CDR3 coding sequence is TGTGCCAGCAGTGAGGGCAGGAACACTGAAGCTTTCTTT. This encodes CASSEGRNTEAFF.

This clonotype was counted only a few times. The chain combines TRBV5-1 with TRBJ1-1; tentative D call: TRBD1 (6 bases). V was trimmed by 5 bases and J by 1 base, leaving 15 bases between them. The CDR3 has 15 amino acids. Looked up from germline, CDR1 is SGHRS and CDR2 is YFSETQ. The CDR3 loop reads CASSLNRVTNTEAFF. The CDR3 nucleotides read TGCGCCAGCAGTCTAAACAGGGTGACGAACACTGAAGCTTTCTTT.

The CDR3 DNA reads as TGTGCCAGCAGCGTAGCTAGCGGGGGGGCCCGCACGCAGTATTTT. This sequence encodes CASSVASGGARTQYF. The genes are TRBV9 and TRBJ2-3; TRBD2 aligns across 12 bases. CDR3 length equals 15 residues. The V gene's germline CDR1 is SGDLS and CDR2 YYNGEE. V lost 0 bases, J lost 9 bases, and 5 bases stayed unmatched.

This clonotype has just a few counts. The chain has TRBV5-1 and TRBJ1-1, with a possible D match to TRBD1 (5 bases). Trimming shortened V by 4 bases and J by 4 bases, and 11 bases separated the two germline ends. Germline lookup yields CDR1 SGHRS and CDR2 YFSETQ. This CDR3 contains 13 residues. The CDR3 loop is CASSRGDSTEAFF. The CDR3 DNA sequence: TGCGCCAGCAGCAGGGGCGATAGCACTGAAGCTTTCTTT. Full variable domain (rest looked up from reference TRBV5-1 and TRBJ1-1): KAGVTQTPRYLIKTRGQQVTLSCSPISGHRSVSWYQQTPGQGLQFLFEYFSETQRNKGNFPGRFSGRQFSNSRSEMNVSTLELGDSALYLCASSRGDSTEAFFGQGTRLTVV.

This rearrangement joins TRBV19 to TRBJ2-3, with 10 bases fitting TRBD2. Germline V gives CDR1 LNHDA, CDR2 SQIVND (reference sequence). The CDR3 extends over 15 amino acids. The V and J ends lost 4 bases and 5 bases, in that order; junction bases with no gene match: 6. CDR3 in DNA: TGTGCCAGTAGTACTGATAGCGGGAGGAAAGATACGCAGTATTTT. It translates to CASSTDSGRKDTQYF. The full variable domain, in which reference TRBV19 and TRBJ2-3 provide the parts outside the CDR3, is DGGITQSPKYLFRKEGQNVTLSCEQNLNHDAMYWYRQDPGQGLRLIYYSQIVNDFQKGDIAEGYSVSREKKESFPLTVTSAQKNPTAFYLCASSTDSGRKDTQYFGPGTRLTVL.

The gene calls are TRBV4-3 and TRBJ2-1; D is undetermined. Germline V CDR1 and CDR2: LGHNA, YSLEER. V lost 1 base to trimming and J lost 6 bases, with 4 bases between them. The CDR3 is 12 residues long. The CDR3 loop is CASSQGVNEQFF. The CDR3 DNA reads TGCGCCAGCAGCCAAGGAGTCAATGAGCAGTTCTTC.

This sequence joins TRBV6-1 and TRBJ1-2; 7 positions agree with TRBD1. This CDR3 is built from 13 residues. With 4 bases clipped from V and 4 bases from J, the junction kept 3 bases outside the gene matches. The V gene's germline CDR1 is MNHNS and CDR2 SASEGT. In DNA, the CDR3 is TGTGCCAGCAGTGCGGGACAGAGCTATGGCTACACCTTC. The encoded protein is CASSAGQSYGYTF.

The V and J genes are TRBV2 and TRBJ2-5; D unclear. Germline V CDR1 and CDR2: SNHLY, FYNNEI. Trimming removed 6 bases from V and 4 bases from J, with 6 bases in between. The CDR3 sequence is 11 residues long. The CDR3 reads CASRLVETQYF. The CDR3, as DNA: TGTGCCAGCAGGCTGGTAGAGACCCAGTACTTC.

The chain has TRBV6-4 and TRBJ2-7, with 9 bases that match TRBD2. The germline V gene has CDR1 MRHNA and CDR2 SNTAGT. V was pared by 3 bases and J by 2 bases, with 2 bases of the junction left unmatched. The CDR3 is 14 residues long. The CDR3 region has the DNA TGTGCCAGCAGTGAGCGGGAGGGCCCCTACGAGCAGTACTTC. It is translated as CASSEREGPYEQYF.

The rearrangement joins TRBV7-9 to TRBJ1-1; tentative D call: TRBD1 (5 bases). The V gene's germline CDR1 is SEHNR and CDR2 FQNEAQ (reference sequence). Trimming cost V 5 bases and J 0 bases, with 10 bases left between them. The CDR3 loop spans 14 amino acids. CDR3 protein: CASSLGTMNTEAFF. The CDR3 DNA reads TGTGCCAGCAGCCTCGGGACGATGAACACTGAAGCTTTCTTT.

This clonotype was observed a handful of times. V is TRBV5-1 and J is TRBJ2-1; D gene unclear. Per germline, CDR1 SGHRS and CDR2 YFSETQ. The CDR3 runs 14 residues. V was shortened by 4 bases and J by 2 bases, with 10 bases between the two germline ends. The CDR3, as DNA: TGCGCCAGCAGCAGAGAGGTGCCCTACAATGAGCAGTTCTTC. Its translation is CASSREVPYNEQFF.

This CDR3 is CASSYYVGYTF. CDR3 coding DNA: TGTGCCAGCAGTTACTACGTCGGCTACACCTTC. The chain combines TRBV6-2 or TRBV6-3 with TRBJ1-2; unclear D gene. Germline CDR1 reads MNHEY; CDR2 reads SVGEGT. Trimming took 1 base from V and 8 from J, leaving 5 bases between them. The length of the CDR3 is 11 residues.

This clonotype turned up a few times. The chain links TRBV14 to TRBJ2-3; D unresolved. Germline V gene lookup returns CDR1 SGHDN and CDR2 FVKESK. The V and J ends lost 2 bases and 7 bases respectively, with 7 bases between them. This CDR3 comprises 12 residues. CDR3 region: CASSQYYNTQYF. Written as DNA, the CDR3 is TGTGCCAGCAGCCAATATTACAATACGCAGTATTTT. The entire variable domain, with the rest obtained from reference TRBV14 and TRBJ2-3, is as follows: EAGVTQFPSHSVIEKGQTVTLRCDPISGHDNLYWYRRVMGKEIKFLLHFVKESKQDESGMPNNRFLAERTGGTYSTLKVQPAELEDSGVYFCASSQYYNTQYFGPGTRLTVL.

This clonotype was observed a few times. The gene calls are TRBV2 and TRBJ2-5; D is ambiguous. Deletions cut 6 bases from V and 7 bases from J, with 12 bases between. The CDR3 extends over 12 amino acids. Germline V CDR1 and CDR2: SNHLY, FYNNEI. The CDR3 protein is CASRVLGGTQYF. For the CDR3, the DNA is TGTGCCAGCAGAGTGCTTGGTGGGACCCAGTACTTC.

V gene TRBV18 combines with J gene TRBJ2-5, with D perhaps given as TRBD1 or TRBD2 (5 bases each). Trimming took off 3 bases at V and 1 base at J, with 6 bases between the two ends. The CDR3 is made up of 13 amino acids. Per germline, CDR1 KGHSH and CDR2 LQKENI. CDR3 sequence: CASSPGTQETQYF. The CDR3 region has the DNA TGTGCCAGCTCACCGGGGACCCAAGAGACCCAGTACTTC.

This clonotype was counted only a few times. CDR3 region: CASRLGNQPQHF. For the CDR3, the DNA is TGTGCCAGCCGGTTAGGCAATCAGCCCCAGCATTTT. The rearrangement links TRBV12-3 or TRBV12-4 to TRBJ1-5; D remains unclear. This CDR3 has 12 residues. V lost 8 bases, J lost 2 bases, and 7 bases lay in between.

The rearrangement links TRBV5-1 to TRBJ1-1; D ambiguous. The CDR3 totals 13 residues. V lost 2 bases and J lost 3, with 8 bases in between. Germline-derived CDR1 and CDR2 are SGHRS and YFSETQ. CDR3 sequence reads: CASSLETHTEAFF. For the CDR3, the DNA is TGCGCCAGCAGCTTAGAAACCCACACTGAAGCTTTCTTT.

The V gene is TRBV10-3, the J gene TRBJ2-7; 8 nucleotides line up with TRBD2. CDR1 is ENHRY, CDR2 SYGVKD, per germline. V was clipped by 6 bases and J by 0 bases; unmatched bases: 7. This CDR3 spans 15 amino acids. The CDR3 sequence is CAIRAGGPSSYEQYV. The CDR3 DNA is TGTGCCATCAGGGCGGGGGGACCGAGCTCCTACGAGCAGTACGTC.

This chain links TRBV7-9 with TRBJ2-7; either TRBD1 or TRBD2 may fit D (5 bases each). This CDR3 is built from 14 residues. Germline CDR1 reads SEHNR; CDR2 reads FQNEAQ (reference sequence). V dropped 5 bases and J dropped 3 bases, with 14 bases sitting between them. The CDR3 region is CASSPRGTGYEQYF. CDR3 DNA: TGTGCCAGCAGCCCCCGGGGTACAGGCTACGAGCAGTACTTC.

This clonotype was seen a few times. The chain uses TRBV27 and TRBJ1-1; 7 positions match TRBD1. Germline-derived CDR1 and CDR2 are MNHEY and SMNVEV (reference sequence). The CDR3 loop spans 15 amino acids. Trimming took 4 bases from V and 1 from J; bases not matched to a gene: 6. This CDR3 reads CASSSIDRANTEAFF. The CDR3 DNA is TGTGCCAGCAGTTCGATCGACAGGGCGAACACTGAAGCTTTCTTT.